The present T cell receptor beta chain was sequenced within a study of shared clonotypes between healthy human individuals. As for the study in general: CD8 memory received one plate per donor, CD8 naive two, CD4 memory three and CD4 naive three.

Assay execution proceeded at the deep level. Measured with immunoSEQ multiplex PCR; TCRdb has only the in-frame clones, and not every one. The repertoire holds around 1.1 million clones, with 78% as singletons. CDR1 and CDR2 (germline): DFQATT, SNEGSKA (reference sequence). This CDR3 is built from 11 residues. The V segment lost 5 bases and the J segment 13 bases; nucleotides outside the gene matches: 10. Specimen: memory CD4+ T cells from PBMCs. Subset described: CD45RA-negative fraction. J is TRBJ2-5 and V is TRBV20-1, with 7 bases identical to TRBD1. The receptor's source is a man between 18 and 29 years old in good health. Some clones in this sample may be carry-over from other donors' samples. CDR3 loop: CSARDRGPGYF. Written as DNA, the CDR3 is TGCAGTGCTCGGGACAGAGGGCCCGGGTACTTC.